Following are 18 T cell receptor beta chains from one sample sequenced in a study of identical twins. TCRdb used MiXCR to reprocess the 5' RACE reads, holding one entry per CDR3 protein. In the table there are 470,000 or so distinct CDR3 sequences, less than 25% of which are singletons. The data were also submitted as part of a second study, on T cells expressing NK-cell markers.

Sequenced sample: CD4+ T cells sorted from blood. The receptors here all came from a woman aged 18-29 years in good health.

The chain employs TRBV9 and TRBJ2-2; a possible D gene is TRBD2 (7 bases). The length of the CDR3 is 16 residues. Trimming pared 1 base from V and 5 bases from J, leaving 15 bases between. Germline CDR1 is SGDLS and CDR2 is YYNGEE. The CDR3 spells CASSVRAGTGTGELFF. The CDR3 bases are TGTGCCAGCAGCGTACGAGCGGGAACAGGGACCGGGGAGCTGTTTTTT.

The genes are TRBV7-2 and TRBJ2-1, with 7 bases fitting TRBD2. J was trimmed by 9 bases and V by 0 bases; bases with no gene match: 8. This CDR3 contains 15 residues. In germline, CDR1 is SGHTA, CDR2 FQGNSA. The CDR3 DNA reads TGTGCCAGCAGCTTAGCCAGCGGGTGGGGGGGTGAGCAGTTCTTC. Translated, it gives CASSLASGWGGEQFF.

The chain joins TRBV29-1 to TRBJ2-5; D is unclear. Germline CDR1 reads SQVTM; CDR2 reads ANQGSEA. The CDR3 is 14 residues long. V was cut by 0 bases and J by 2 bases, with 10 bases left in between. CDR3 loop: CSVEDRHLQETQYF. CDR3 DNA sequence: TGCAGCGTTGAAGATCGACACCTACAAGAGACCCAGTACTTC.

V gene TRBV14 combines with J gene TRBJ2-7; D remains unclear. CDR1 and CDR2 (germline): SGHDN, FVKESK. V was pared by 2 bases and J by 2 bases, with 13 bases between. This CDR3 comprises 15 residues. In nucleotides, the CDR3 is TGTGCCAGCAGCCAACTCGGCCGCTCCACCTACGAGCAGTACTTC. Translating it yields CASSQLGRSTYEQYF.

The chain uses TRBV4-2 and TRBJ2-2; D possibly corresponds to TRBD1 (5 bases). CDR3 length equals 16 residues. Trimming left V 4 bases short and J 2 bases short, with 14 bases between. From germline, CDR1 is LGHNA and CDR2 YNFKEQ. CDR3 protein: CASSPETVVNTGELFF. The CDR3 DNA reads TGTGCCAGCAGCCCCGAGACAGTCGTTAACACCGGGGAGCTGTTTTTT.

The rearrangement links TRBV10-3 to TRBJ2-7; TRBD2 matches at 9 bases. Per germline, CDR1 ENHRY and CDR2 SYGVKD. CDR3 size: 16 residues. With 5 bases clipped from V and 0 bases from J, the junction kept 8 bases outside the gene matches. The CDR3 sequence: CAISSGLAGTSYEQYF. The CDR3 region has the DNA TGTGCCATCAGTTCCGGTCTAGCGGGGACCTCCTACGAGCAGTACTTC.

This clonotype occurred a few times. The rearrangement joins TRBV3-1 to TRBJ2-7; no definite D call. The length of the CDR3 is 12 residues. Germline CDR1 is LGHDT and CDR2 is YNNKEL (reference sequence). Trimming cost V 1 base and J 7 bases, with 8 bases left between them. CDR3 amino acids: CASSQVKGEQYF. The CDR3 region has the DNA TGTGCCAGCAGCCAAGTTAAAGGGGAGCAGTACTTC.

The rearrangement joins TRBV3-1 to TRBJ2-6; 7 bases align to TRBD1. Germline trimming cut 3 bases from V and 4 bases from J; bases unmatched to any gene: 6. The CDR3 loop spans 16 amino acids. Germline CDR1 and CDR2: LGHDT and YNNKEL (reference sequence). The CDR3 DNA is TGTGCCAGCAGCCAGTTGACAGGGCCCGGGGCCAACGTCCTGACTTTC. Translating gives CASSQLTGPGANVLTF.

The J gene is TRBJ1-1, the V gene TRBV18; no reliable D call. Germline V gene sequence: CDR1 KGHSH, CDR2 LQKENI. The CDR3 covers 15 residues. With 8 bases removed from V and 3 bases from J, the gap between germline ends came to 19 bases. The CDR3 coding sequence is TGTGCCAGCGCGCCTCTGGTCGAGAGGGACACTGAAGCTTTCTTT. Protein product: CASAPLVERDTEAFF.

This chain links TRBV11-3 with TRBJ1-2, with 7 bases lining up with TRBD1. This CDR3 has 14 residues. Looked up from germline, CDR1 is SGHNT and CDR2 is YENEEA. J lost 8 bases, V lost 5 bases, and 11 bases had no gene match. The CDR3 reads CASSVGQAAGGYTF. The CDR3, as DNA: TGTGCCAGCAGCGTCGGACAGGCTGCGGGGGGCTACACCTTC.

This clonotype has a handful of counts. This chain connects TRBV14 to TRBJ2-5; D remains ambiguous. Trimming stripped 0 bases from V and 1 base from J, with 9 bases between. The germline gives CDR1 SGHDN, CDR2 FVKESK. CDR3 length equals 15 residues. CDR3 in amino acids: CASSQDLAVQETQYF. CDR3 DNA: TGTGCCAGCAGCCAAGATCTGGCAGTCCAAGAGACCCAGTACTTC.

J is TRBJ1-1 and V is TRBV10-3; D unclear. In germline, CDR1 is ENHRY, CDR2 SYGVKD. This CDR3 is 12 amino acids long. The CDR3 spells CACAGRNTEAFF. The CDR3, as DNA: TGTGCGTGCGCCGGAAGGAACACTGAAGCTTTCTTT.

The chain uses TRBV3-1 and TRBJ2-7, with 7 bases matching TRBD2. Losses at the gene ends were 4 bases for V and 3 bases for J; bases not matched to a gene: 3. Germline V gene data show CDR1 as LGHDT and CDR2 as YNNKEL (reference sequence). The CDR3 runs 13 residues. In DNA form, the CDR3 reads TGTGCCAGCAGCCTCGCGGGAGACTACGAGCAGTACTTC. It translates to CASSLAGDYEQYF.

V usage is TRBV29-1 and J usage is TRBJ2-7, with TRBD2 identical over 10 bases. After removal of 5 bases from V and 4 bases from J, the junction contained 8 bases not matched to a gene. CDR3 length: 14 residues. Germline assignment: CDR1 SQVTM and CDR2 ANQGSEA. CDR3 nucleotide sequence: TGCAGCGTTATTAGCGGGAGGTTTCCATACGAGCAGTACTTC. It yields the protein CSVISGRFPYEQYF.

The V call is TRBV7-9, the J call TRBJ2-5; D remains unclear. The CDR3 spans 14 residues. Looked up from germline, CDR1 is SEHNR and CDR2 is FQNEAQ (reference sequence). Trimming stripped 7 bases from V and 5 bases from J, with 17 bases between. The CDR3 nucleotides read TGTGCCAGCAATAACCTGGCCGAAGGGGAGACCCAGTACTTC. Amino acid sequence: CASNNLAEGETQYF.

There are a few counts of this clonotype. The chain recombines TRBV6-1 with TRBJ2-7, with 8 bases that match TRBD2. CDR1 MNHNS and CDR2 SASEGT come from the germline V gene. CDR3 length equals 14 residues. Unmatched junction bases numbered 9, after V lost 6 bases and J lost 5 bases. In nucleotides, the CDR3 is TGTGCCAGCAGGAGGGGACTAGAACCCAACGAGCAGTACTTC. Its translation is CASRRGLEPNEQYF.

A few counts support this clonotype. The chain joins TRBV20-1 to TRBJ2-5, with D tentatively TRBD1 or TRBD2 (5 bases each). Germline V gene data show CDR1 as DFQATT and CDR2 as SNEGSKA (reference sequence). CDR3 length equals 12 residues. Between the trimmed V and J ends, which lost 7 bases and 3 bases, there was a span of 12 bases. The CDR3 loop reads CSVNRGEETQYF. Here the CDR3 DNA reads TGCAGTGTCAACAGAGGGGAAGAGACCCAGTACTTC.

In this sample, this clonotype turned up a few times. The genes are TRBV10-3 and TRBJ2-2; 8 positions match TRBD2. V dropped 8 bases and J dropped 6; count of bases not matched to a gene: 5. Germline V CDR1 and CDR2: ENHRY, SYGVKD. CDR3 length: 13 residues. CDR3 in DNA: TGTGCCATCGCGAGACTAGCGCCCGGGGAGCTGTTTTTT. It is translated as CAIARLAPGELFF.